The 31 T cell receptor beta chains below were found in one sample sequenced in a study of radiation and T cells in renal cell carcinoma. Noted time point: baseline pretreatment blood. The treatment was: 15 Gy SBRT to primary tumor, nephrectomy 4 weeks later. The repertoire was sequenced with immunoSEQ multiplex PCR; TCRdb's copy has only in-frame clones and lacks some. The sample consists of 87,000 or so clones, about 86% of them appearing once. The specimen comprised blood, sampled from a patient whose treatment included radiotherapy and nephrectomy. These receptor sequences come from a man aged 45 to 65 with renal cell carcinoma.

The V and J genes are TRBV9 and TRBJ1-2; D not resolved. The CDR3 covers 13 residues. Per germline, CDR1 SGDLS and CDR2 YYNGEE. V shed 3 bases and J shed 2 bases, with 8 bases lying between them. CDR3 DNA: TGTGCCAGCAGCGCCACCGTGAACTATGGCTACACCTTC. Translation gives CASSATVNYGYTF. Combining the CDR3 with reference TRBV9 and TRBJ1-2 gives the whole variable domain DSGVTQTPKHLITATGQRVTLRCSPRSGDLSVYWYQQSLDQGLQFLIQYYNGEERAKGNILERFSAQQFPDLHSELNLSSLELGDSALYFCASSATVNYGYTFGSGTRLTVV.

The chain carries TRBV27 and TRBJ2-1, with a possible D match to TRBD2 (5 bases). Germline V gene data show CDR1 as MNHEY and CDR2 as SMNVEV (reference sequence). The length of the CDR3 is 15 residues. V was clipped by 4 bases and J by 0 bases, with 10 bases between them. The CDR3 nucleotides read TGTGCCAGCAGTTCCGAGGGAAGCTCCTACAATGAGCAGTTCTTC. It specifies CASSSEGSSYNEQFF.

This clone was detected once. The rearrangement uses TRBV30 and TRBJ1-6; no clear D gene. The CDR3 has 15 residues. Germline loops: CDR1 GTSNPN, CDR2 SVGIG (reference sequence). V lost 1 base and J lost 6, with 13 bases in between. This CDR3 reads CAWSDSGTINSPLHF. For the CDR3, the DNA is TGTGCCTGGAGTGATAGCGGCACGATTAATTCACCCCTCCACTTT.

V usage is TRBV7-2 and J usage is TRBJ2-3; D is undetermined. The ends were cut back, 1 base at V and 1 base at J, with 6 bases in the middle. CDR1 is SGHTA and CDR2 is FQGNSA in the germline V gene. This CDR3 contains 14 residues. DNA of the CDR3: TGTGCCAGCAGCTTAGGTGCAGGCACAGATACGCAGTATTTT. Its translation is CASSLGAGTDTQYF. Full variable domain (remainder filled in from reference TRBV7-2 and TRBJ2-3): GAGVSQSPSNKVTEKGKDVELRCDPISGHTALYWYRQSLGQGLEFLIYFQGNSAPDKSGLPSDRFSAERTGGSVSTLTIQRTQQEDSAVYLCASSLGAGTDTQYFGPGTRLTVL.

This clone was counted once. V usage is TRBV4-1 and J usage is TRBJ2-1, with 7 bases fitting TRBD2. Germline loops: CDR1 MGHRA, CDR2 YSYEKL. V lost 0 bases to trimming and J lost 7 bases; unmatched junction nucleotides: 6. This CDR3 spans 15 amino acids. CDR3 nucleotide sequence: TGCGCCAGCAGCCAAGATCGGGACTACGTAAATGAGCAGTTCTTC. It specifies CASSQDRDYVNEQFF.

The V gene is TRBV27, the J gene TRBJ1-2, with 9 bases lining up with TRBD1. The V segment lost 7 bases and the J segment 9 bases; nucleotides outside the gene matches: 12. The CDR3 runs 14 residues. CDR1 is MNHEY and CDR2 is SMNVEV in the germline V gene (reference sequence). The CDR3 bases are TGTGCCAGCACAGCGACCCGGGGGACAGGGAGCTACACCTTC. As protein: CASTATRGTGSYTF.

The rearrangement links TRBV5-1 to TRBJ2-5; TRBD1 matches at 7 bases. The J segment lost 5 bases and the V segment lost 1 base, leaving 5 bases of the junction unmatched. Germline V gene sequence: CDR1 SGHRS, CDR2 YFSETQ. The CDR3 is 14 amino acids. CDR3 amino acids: CASSLSTGSETQYF. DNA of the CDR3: TGCGCCAGCAGCTTGTCGACAGGGTCTGAGACCCAGTACTTC.

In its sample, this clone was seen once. The CDR3 DNA reads TGTGCCAGCACTTTTAATGGCGGGAGGGGCACAGATACGCAGTATTTT. It codes for CASTFNGGRGTDTQYF. The gene calls are TRBV28 and TRBJ2-3; 9 nucleotides line up with TRBD2. CDR3 length: 16 amino acids. Germline-derived CDR1 and CDR2 are MDHEN and SYDVKM. J was trimmed by 1 base and V by 7 bases; bases with no gene match: 9.

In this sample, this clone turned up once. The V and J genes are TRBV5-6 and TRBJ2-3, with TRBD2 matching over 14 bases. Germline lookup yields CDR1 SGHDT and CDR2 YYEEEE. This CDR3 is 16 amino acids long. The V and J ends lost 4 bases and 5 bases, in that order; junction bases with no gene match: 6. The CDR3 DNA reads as TGTGCCAGCAGCGGGACTAGCGGGAGAGCTCTAGATACGCAGTATTTT. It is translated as CASSGTSGRALDTQYF. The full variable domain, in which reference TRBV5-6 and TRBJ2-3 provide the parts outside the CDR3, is DAGVTQSPTHLIKTRGQQVTLRCSPKSGHDTVSWYQQALGQGPQFIFQYYEEEERQRGNFPDRFSGHQFPNYSSELNVNALLLGDSALYLCASSGTSGRALDTQYFGPGTRLTVL.

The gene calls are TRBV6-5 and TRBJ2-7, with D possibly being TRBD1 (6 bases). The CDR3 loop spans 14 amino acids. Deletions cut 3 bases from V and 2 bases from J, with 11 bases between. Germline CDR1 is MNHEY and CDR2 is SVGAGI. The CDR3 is CASSYTDSTYEQYF. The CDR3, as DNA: TGTGCCAGCAGTTATACGGACAGTACCTACGAGCAGTACTTC.

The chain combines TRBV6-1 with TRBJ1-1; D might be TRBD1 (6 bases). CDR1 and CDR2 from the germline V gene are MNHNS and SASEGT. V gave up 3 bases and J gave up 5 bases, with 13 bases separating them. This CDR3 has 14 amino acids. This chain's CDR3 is CASSDRGWQTEAFF. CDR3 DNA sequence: TGTGCCAGCAGTGACAGGGGTTGGCAGACTGAAGCTTTCTTT.

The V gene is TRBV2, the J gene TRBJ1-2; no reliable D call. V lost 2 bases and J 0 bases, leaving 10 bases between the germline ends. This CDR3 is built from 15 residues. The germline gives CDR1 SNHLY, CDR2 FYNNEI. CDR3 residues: CASSELPLANYGYTF. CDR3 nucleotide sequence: TGTGCCAGCAGTGAACTCCCCCTTGCTAACTATGGCTACACCTTC.

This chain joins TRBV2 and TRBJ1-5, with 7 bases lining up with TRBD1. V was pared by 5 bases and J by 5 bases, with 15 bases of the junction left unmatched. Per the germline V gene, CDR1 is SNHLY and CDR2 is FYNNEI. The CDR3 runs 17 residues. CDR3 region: CASSHRADRLGYQPQHF. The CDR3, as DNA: TGTGCCAGCAGTCACCGCGCGGACAGGCTTGGCTATCAGCCCCAGCATTTT.

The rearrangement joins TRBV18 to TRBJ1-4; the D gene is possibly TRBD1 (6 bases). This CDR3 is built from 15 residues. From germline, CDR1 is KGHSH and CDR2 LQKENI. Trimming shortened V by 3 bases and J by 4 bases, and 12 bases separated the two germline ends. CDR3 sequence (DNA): TGTGCCAGCTCACCGCTGACAGGCAGTAATGAAAAACTGTTTTTT. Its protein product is CASSPLTGSNEKLFF.

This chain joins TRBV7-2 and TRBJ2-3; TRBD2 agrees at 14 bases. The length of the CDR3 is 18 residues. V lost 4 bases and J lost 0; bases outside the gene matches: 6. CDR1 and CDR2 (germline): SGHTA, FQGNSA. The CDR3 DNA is TGTGCCAGCAGCTCGAGGACTAGCGGGGGGAGTAGCACAGATACGCAGTATTTT. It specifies CASSSRTSGGSSTDTQYF.

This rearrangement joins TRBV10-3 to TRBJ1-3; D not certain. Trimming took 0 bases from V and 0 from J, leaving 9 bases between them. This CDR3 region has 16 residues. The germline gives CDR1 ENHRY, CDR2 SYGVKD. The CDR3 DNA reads TGTGCCATCAGTGAGTCTCGGGATACCTCTGGAAACACCATATATTTT. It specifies CAISESRDTSGNTIYF.

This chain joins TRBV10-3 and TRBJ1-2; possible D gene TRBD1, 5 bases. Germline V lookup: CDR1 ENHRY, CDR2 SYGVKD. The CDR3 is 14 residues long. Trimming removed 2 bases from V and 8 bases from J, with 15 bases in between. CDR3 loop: CAISETTGAGGYTF. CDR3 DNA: TGTGCCATCAGTGAGACTACAGGCGCCGGGGGCTACACCTTC.

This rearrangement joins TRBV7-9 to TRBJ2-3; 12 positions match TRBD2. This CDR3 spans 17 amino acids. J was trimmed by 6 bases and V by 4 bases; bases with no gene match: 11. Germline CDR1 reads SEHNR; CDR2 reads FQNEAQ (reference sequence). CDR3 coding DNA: TGTGCCAGCAGCTCTAGCTTACTAGCGGGGGGACGGGATACGCAGTATTTT. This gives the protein CASSSSLLAGGRDTQYF.

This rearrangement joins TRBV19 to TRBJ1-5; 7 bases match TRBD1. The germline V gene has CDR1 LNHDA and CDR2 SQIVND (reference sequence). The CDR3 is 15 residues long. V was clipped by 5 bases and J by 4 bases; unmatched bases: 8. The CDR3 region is CASSPRDRLNQPQHF. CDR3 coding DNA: TGTGCCAGTAGTCCGAGGGACAGATTGAATCAGCCCCAGCATTTT.

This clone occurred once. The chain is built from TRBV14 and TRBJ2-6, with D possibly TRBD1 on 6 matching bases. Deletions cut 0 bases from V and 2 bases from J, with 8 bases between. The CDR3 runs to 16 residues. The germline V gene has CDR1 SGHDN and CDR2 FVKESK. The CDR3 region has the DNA TGTGCCAGCAGCCAAGACAGGGGACCTGGGGCCAACGTCCTGACTTTC. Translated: CASSQDRGPGANVLTF.

The chain's CDR3 is CASSQDGQNTEAFF. In nucleotides, the CDR3 is TGTGCCAGCAGCCAGGACGGCCAGAACACTGAAGCTTTCTTT. This sequence joins TRBV7-9 and TRBJ1-1, with D uncertain. Germline values: CDR1 SEHNR, CDR2 FQNEAQ (reference sequence). Trimming pared 5 bases from V and 1 base from J, leaving 11 bases between. The CDR3 runs 14 residues.

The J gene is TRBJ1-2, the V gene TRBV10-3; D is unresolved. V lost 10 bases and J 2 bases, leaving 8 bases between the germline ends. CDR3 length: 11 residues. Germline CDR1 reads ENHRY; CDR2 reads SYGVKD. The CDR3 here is CATSQNYGYTF. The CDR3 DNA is TGTGCCACCTCACAGAACTATGGCTACACCTTC.

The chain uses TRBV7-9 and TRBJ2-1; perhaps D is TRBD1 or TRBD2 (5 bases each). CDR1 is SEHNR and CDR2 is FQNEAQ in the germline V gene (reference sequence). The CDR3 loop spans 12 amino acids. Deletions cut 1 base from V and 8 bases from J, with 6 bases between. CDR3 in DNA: TGTGCCAGCAGCTTAGGAGGGGATGAGCAGTTCTTC. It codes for CASSLGGDEQFF.

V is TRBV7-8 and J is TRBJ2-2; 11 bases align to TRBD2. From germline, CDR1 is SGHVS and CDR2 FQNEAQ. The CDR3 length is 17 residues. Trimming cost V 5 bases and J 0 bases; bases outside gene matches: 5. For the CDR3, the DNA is TGTGCCAGCAGCCCCCGGACTAGCGGGTCGAACACCGGGGAGCTGTTTTTT. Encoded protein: CASSPRTSGSNTGELFF.

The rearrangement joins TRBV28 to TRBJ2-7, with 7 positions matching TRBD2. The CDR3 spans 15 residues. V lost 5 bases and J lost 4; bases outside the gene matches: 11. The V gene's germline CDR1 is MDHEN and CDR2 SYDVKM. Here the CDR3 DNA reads TGTGCCAGCAGTCGGCCCTCGGGAGGAGGGTACGAGCAGTACTTC. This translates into CASSRPSGGGYEQYF.

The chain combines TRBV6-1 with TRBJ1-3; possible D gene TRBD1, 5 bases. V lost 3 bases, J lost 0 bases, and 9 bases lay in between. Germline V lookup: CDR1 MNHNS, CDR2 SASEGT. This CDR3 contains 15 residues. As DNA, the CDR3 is TGTGCCAGCAGTGAGGGACCGGGCTCTGGAAACACCATATATTTT. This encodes CASSEGPGSGNTIYF.

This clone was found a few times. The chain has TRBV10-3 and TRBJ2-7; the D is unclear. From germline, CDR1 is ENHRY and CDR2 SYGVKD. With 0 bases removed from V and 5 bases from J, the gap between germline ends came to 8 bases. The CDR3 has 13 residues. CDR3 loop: CAISESLWHEQYF. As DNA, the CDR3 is TGTGCCATCAGTGAGTCCCTGTGGCACGAGCAGTACTTC.

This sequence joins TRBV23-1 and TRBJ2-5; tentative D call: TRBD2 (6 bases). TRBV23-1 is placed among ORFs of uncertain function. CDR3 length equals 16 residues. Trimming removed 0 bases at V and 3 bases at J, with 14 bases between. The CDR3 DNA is TGCGCCAGCAGTCAATCGGAGGGGACGGGGGAAGAGACCCAGTACTTC. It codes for CASSQSEGTGEETQYF.

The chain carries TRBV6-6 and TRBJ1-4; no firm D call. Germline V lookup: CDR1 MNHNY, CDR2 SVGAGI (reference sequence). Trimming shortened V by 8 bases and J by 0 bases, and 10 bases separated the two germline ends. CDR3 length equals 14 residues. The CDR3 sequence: CASEATATNEKLFF. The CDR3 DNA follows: TGTGCCAGCGAAGCCACTGCAACTAATGAAAAACTGTTTTTT.

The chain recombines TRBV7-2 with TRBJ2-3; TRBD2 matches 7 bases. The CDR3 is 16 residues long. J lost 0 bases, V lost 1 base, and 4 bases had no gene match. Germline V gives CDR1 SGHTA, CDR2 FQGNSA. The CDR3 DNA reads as TGTGCCAGCAGCTTAGTATGGGGGGGAAGCACAGATACGCAGTATTTT. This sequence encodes CASSLVWGGSTDTQYF.

CDR3 in amino acids: CASSEWVGRETQYF. Written as DNA, the CDR3 is TGCGCCAGCAGTGAGTGGGTGGGGCGAGAGACCCAGTACTTC. The J gene is TRBJ2-5, the V gene TRBV10-2, with D possibly TRBD1 on 5 matching bases. The germline CDR1 and CDR2 sequences are WSHSY and SAAADI. Between the trimmed V and J ends, which lost 1 base and 4 bases, there was a span of 10 bases. The CDR3 consists of 14 residues.